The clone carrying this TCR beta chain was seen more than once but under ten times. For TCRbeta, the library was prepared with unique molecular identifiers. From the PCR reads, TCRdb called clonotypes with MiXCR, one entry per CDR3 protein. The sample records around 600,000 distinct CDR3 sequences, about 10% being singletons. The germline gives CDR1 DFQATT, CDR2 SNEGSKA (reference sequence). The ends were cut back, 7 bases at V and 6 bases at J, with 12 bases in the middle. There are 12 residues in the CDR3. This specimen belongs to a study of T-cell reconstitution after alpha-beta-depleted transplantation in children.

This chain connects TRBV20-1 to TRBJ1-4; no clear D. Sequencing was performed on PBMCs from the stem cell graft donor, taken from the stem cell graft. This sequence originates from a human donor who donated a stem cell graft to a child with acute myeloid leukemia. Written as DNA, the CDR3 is TGCAGTGTAGCCTGGGGAGATGAAAAACTGTTTTTT. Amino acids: CSVAWGDEKLFF.